This T cell receptor (beta chain) was identified during a study of blood T cell repertoires in COVID-19. Overall study: The United States, Italy and Spain provided the acute and convalescent COVID-19 samples. Nucleic acid was either cDNA or gDNA, and it came from T cells, B-cell-depleted T cells, or PBMCs.

Participants came from around 25 US areas, aged roughly 18 to 95 years. V dropped 0 bases and J dropped 3; count of bases not matched to a gene: 2. The CDR3 has 14 amino acids. Germline CDR1 is SGHKS and CDR2 is YYEKEE (reference sequence). Per the study methods: Reference gene primers were amplified, and this amplification served to estimate nucleated cell counts. TCRdb's table, derived via immunoSEQ multiplex PCR, lists solely in-frame clones and lacks some. V, J and clone size are those of that table, while D and trimming were read from the DNA. The sample yields 350,000 or so clones, 80% to 90% seen once.

Source material: PBMCs or T cells enriched from blood (not recorded which). The gene calls are TRBV5-5 and TRBJ1-1; 7 bases agree with TRBD1. The clonotype originates from a woman in her thirties or forties with acute COVID-19. The CDR3 DNA reads TGTGCCAGCAGCTTGGGGGGACAGTACACTGAAGCTTTCTTT. This translates into CASSLGGQYTEAFF.